This T cell receptor beta chain was identified during a study of T cells in women clearing cervical HPV infection (dated by TCRdb to 2017 to 2018). With respect to the entire study: The cases were 25 to 30 women with histologically confirmed HPV16-related CIN3 or worse, and 2 of these cases were invasive cancers. The controls were some 23 women whose single incident HPV16 infection cleared within 12 months with no development of precancer or cancer. Blood from cases was collected at the visit at which the lesion was first identified, whereas blood from controls was collected once infection was no longer detected. Among cases, blood sampling occurred a median of roughly 160 days after lesion detection, with an interquartile range of roughly 85 to 200 days. Because only a few women had HLA typing data, the possibility that HLA type acted as a confounder could not be ruled out. An exploratory proof-of-principle case-control study, nested within the Guanacaste HPV Natural History Study in Costa Rica, was conducted to compare TCR repertoires across cervical HPV16 outcomes. Cases and controls were matched on year of sample collection and on age within five years. A median age of almost 35 years was observed in cases versus under 40 in controls, and no significant differences in baseline characteristics were found. The parent cohort enrolled 10,049 women aged 18 or older in Guanacaste, Costa Rica, in about 1992 to 1995 and followed the women for around seven years. As quality controls, five blinded duplicates were added to each group, bringing the total to roughly 60 samples made up of around 50 participants and 10 replicates. General conclusions and limits of the study: T-cell numbers per sample were unknown, so richness differences could reflect varying T-cell content rather than repertoire biology. By combining richness with V gene abundances, random forest classifiers separated cases from controls with an estimated AUC of around 0.85. TCR repertoire richness was significantly higher in CIN3+ cases than in controls across sequencing depths, while evenness did not differ. The cross-sectional design could not show whether associations preceded infection or resulted from it; effector/memory subsets and HPV-specific T cells were not isolated. TRBV6-7 relative abundance was lower in cases than in controls (about 0.099% versus 0.16%; Bonferroni P = 0.0008).

Every participant had a single incident cervical HPV16 infection, and women with prevalent HPV16 infections were excluded. Cervical HPV DNA was detected by MY09/MY11 PCR and genotyped by dot-blot hybridization. Fifteen mL of heparinized blood were centrifuged, and the buffy coat was split into aliquots, frozen at -30 degrees C, and then kept at -80 degrees C. QIAGEN kits were used to extract genomic DNA from the buffy coat specimens. From the cysteine through the phenylalanine, the CDR3 covers 12 amino acids. The DNA covers only part of the CDR3, 27 bases in frame from base 1. CDR1 and CDR2 are read off the germline V gene as SQVTM and ANQGSEA. Trimming costs V 4 bases and J 2 bases, and their ends lie 9 bases apart. To note about this clone: This receptor's antigen is unknown. The CDR3 end is not reached by the read, which stops 3 residues before it; the germline J gene fills it in.

TCR beta CDR3 regions were amplified by multiplex PCR from an average of approximately 1,200 ng genomic DNA per sample using the immunoSEQ assay. Primer bias was corrected in the assay by using a complete synthetic TCR repertoire to establish an amplification baseline. The amplicons were sequenced on the Illumina platform. For the original study's pipeline: Sequences were error-corrected by clustering with frequency ratios and a modified nearest-neighbor algorithm, then analyzed in the immunoSEQ Analyzer with IMGT gene definitions. TCR richness and evenness were averaged over 20 rarefaction repeats at each rarefaction depth, excluding samples with fewer sequences than the depth. V, D and J gene relative abundances were compared between groups with Wilcoxon rank sum tests, applying FDR correction. For the blinded duplicates, the intraclass correlation was about 96% for TCR richness and averaged roughly 79% across more than 60 gene segments. This is the immuneACCESS table as TCRdb keeps it, with only in-frame sequences that have V and J called. A part of the clones is gone; compared with another copy, unresolved V genes explain less than half, and the rest is unexplained. The V and J calls and clone size are taken from that table; D and trimming were inferred from the DNA. The sample's clone listing holds roughly 35,000 clones. The ten largest clones capture roughly 4% of the sample.

Source material: blood buffy coat. The V gene is TRBV29-1 and the J gene is TRBJ2-7, and perhaps TRBD1 as D gene, on 5 matching bases. This receptor was obtained from a woman aged 18 to 75 with a cervical HPV16 infection that either progressed to CIN3+ or cleared (not recorded which). CDR3 DNA (partial): TGCAGCGTTGTGGGGCAGACCTACGAG. The translation is CSVVGQTYE. The whole CDR3 protein is CSVVGQTYEQYF.